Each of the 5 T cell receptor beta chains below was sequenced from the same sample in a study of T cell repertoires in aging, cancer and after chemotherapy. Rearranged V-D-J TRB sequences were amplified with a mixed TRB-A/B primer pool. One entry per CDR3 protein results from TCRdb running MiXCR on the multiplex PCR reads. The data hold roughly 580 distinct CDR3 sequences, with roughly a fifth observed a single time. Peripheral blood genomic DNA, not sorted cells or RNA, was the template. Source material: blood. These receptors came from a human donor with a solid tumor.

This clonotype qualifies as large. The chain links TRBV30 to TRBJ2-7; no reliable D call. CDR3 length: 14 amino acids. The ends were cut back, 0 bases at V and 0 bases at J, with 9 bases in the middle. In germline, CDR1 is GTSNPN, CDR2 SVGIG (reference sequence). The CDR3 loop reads CAWSVLTDSYEQYF. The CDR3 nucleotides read TGTGCCTGGAGTGTACTTACGGACTCCTACGAGCAGTACTTC.

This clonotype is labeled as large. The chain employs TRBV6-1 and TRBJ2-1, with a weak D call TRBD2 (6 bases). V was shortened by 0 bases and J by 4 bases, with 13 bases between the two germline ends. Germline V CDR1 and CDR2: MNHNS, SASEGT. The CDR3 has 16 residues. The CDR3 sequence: CASSEAAWGRYNEQFF. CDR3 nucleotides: TGTGCCAGCAGTGAAGCAGCCTGGGGGAGGTACAATGAGCAGTTCTTC.

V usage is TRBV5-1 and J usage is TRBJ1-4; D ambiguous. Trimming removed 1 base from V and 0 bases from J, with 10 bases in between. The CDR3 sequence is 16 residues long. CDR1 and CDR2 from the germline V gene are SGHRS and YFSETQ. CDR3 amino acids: CASSLIGQTTNEKLFF. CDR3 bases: TGCGCCAGCAGCTTGATCGGGCAGACAACTAATGAAAAACTGTTTTTT. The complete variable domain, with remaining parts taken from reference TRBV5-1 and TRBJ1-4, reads KAGVTQTPRYLIKTRGQQVTLSCSPISGHRSVSWYQQTPGQGLQFLFEYFSETQRNKGNFPGRFSGRQFSNSRSEMNVSTLELGDSALYLCASSLIGQTTNEKLFFGSGTQLSVL.

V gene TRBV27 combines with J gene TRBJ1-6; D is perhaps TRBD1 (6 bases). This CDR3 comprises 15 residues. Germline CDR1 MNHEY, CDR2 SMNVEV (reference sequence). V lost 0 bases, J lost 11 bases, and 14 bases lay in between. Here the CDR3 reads CASSLSMGGATPLHF. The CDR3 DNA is TGTGCCAGCAGTTTATCAATGGGGGGCGCGACACCCCTCCACTTT.

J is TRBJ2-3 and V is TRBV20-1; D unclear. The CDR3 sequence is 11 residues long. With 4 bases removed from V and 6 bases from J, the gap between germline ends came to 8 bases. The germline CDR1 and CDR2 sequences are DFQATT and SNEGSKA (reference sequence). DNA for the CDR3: TGCAGTGCTACACAAGGTGATACGCAGTATTTT. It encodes CSATQGDTQYF.